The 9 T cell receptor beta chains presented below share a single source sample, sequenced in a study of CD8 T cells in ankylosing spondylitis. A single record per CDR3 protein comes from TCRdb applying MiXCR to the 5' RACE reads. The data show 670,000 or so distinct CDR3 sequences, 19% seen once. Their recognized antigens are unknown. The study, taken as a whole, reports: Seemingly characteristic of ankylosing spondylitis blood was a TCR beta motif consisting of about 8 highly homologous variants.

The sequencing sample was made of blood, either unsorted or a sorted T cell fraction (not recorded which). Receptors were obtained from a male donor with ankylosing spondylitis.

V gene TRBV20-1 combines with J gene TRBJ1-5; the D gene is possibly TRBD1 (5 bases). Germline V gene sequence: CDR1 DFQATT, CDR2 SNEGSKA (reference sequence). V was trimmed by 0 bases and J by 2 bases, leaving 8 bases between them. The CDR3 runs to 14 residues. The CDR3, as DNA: TGCAGTGCTAGAGATAGGGACGGCAATCAGCCCCAGCATTTT. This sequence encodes CSARDRDGNQPQHF.

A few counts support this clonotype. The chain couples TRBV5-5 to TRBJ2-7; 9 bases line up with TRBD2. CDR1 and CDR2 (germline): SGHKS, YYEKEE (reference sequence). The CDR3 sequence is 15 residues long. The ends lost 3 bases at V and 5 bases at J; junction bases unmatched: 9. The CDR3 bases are TGTGCCAGCAGCTCCAGCGGGAGGCTCAGCGACGAGCAGTACTTC. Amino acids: CASSSSGRLSDEQYF.

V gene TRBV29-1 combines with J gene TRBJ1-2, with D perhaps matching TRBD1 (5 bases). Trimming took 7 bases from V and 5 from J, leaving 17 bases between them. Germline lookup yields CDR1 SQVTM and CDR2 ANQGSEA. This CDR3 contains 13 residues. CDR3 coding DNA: TGCAGCGCCACAGGAGGACGGAGTTATGGCTACACCTTC. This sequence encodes CSATGGRSYGYTF. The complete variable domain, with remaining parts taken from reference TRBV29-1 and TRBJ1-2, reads SAVISQKPSRDICQRGTSLTIQCQVDSQVTMMFWYRQQPGQSLTLIATANQGSEATYESGFVIDKFPISRPNLTFSTLTVSNMSPEDSSIYLCSATGGRSYGYTFGSGTRLTVV.

CDR3 in amino acids: CASSLGEAEYGYTF. Here the CDR3 DNA reads TGTGCCAGCAGCTTGGGAGAAGCCGAATATGGCTACACCTTC. The V and J genes are TRBV7-2 and TRBJ1-2; D uncertain. Trimming stripped 3 bases from V and 5 bases from J, with 13 bases between. Germline lookup yields CDR1 SGHTA and CDR2 FQGNSA. This CDR3 spans 14 amino acids.

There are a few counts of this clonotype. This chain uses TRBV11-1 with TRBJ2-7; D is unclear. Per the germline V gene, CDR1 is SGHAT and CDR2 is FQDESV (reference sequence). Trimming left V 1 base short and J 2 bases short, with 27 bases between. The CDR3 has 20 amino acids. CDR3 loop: CASSLVGKITQKEKAYEQYF. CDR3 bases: TGTGCCAGCAGCTTAGTTGGCAAGATTACCCAAAAGGAAAAAGCCTACGAGCAGTACTTC.

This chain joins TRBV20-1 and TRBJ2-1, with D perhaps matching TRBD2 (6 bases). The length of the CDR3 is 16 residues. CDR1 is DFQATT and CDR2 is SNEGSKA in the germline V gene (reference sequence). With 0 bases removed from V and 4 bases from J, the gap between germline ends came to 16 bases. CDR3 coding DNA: TGCAGTGCTAGAGATAGCGGCACTTCCCCTTACAATGAGCAGTTCTTC. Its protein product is CSARDSGTSPYNEQFF.

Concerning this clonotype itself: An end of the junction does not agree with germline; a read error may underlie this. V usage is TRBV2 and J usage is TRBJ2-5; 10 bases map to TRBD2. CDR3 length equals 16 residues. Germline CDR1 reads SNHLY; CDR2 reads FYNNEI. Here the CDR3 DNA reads TGTGCCAGCAGTCCCACCGGGACTAGCGACCAAGGGACCCAGTACTTC. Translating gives CASSPTGTSDQGTQYF.

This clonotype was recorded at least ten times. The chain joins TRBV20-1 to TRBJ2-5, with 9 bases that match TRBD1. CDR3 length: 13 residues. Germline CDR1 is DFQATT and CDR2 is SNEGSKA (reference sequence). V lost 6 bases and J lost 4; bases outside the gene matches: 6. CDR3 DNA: TGCAGTGCACCCAGACAGGGGGTAGAGACCCAGTACTTC. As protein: CSAPRQGVETQYF.

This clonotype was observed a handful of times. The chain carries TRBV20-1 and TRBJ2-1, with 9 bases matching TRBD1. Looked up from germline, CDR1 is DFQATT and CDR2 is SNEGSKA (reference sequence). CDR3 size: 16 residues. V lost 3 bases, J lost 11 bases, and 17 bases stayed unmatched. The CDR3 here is CSARGKEGQGSYQQFF. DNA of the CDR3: TGCAGTGCTAGGGGGAAAGAGGGACAGGGTTCCTATCAGCAGTTCTTC.